These T cell receptor beta chains were read from a single sample in a study of cytomegalovirus exposure and HLA in healthy donors. The table came from immunoSEQ multiplex PCR; TCRdb's copy has only in-frame clones and leaves some out. Of around 100,000 clones listed, 65% to 75% are singletons. Sequencing was performed on PBMCs. These receptors were collected from a man under 40 in good health and CMV-seropositive. Each CDR3 is given with its conserved first and last residue.

CDR3aa	v_gene	j_gene
CASSFGTGQHTEAFF	TRBV5-1	TRBJ1-1
CASSLGASGTEYYGYTF	TRBV13	TRBJ1-2
CASSEGAFSTNEKLFF	TRBV2	TRBJ1-4
CASSVRTLGGGSGELFF	TRBV9	TRBJ2-2
CASTVGTGTNNSPLHF	TRBV5-5	TRBJ1-6
CASSSRTASSYEQYF	TRBV7-2	TRBJ2-7
CASRNHEEGTGELFF	TRBV6-4	TRBJ2-2
CASSRADRITDTQYF	TRBV19	TRBJ2-3
CASSSPQGGETQYF	TRBV5-6	TRBJ2-5
CASSALDRHSNQPQHF	TRBV9	TRBJ1-5
CASSFGTEGPYGYTF	TRBV6-5	TRBJ1-2
CASSLTGSRNTEAFF	TRBV7-8	TRBJ1-1
CASSVGQGEETQYF	TRBV9	TRBJ2-5
CASSPTSGGTGELFF	TRBV6-6	TRBJ2-2
CAISELGPGQSNYGYTF	TRBV10-3	TRBJ1-2
CASSLAVRPGELFF	TRBV5-1	TRBJ2-2
CASSTGTKNTGELFF	TRBV5-1	TRBJ2-2
CASNSIGQDQSNEQFF	TRBV13	TRBJ2-1
CASSRVLPFSKETQYF	TRBV4-3	TRBJ2-5
CASSLFRESISYGYTF	TRBV11-2	TRBJ1-2
CASMRETGSGYTF	TRBV2	TRBJ1-2
CASNPGTSYRNFTDTQYF	TRBV25-1	TRBJ2-3